The rows below give T cell receptor beta chains drawn from one sample of a study of immune cell composition in non-small cell lung cancer. Profiled with immunoSEQ multiplex PCR; TCRdb holds only in-frame clones, not every one. The sample has around 10,000 clones; 50% to 75% are singletons. Sequenced: lung tumor tissue. The receptors were sampled from a human donor with non-small cell lung cancer. The CDR3 runs from the conserved cysteine through the conserved F or W. D genes are given only for firm matches. Clone size is not always given. Where it is, it says once, few, many or a class for expanded clones.

TRBV18	.	TRBJ1-1	.	CASSVQGDAFF	TGTGCCAGCTCAGTACAGGGAGACGCTTTCTTT
TRBV2	few	TRBJ2-7	.	CASSVRPESPYEQYF	TGTGCCAGCAGTGTCAGGCCAGAGTCCCCCTACGAGCAGTACTTC
TRBV18	.	TRBJ2-5	.	CASSLLSSETQYF	TGTGCCAGCTCACTACTATCGTCAGAGACCCAGTACTTC
TRBV18	few	TRBJ2-3	TRBD2	CASSFGLAGGRLTDTQYF	TGTGCCAGCTCATTCGGACTAGCGGGAGGCCGGCTCACAGATACGCAGTATTTT
TRBV28	.	TRBJ2-3	TRBD2	CASSWTSVADTQYF	TGTGCCAGCAGCTGGACTAGCGTGGCAGATACGCAGTATTTT
TRBV10-3	.	TRBJ1-1	.	CAISEGVTEAFF	TGTGCCATCAGTGAGGGAGTCACTGAAGCTTTCTTT
TRBV4-3	.	TRBJ2-7	TRBD1	CASSPDRNGEQYF	TGCGCCAGCAGCCCGGACAGGAATGGCGAGCAGTACTTC
TRBV6-1	.	TRBJ1-5	.	CASHPGGAGQPQHF	TGTGCCAGCCACCCCGGGGGGGCAGGTCAGCCCCAGCATTTT
TRBV29-1	.	TRBJ2-7	TRBD1	CSVEKGQGLYEQYF	TGCAGCGTTGAAAAGGGACAGGGCTTGTACGAGCAGTACTTC
TRBV4-1	.	TRBJ2-7	TRBD2	CASSQALAGEYEQYF	TGCGCCAGCAGCCAAGCCCTAGCGGGAGAGTACGAGCAGTACTTC
TRBV6-5	.	TRBJ2-7	TRBD2	CANSYGQGGREQYF	TGTGCCAACAGTTACGGCCAGGGAGGGAGAGAGCAGTACTTC
TRBV27	once	TRBJ1-1	TRBD1	CASSPWTGRSEAFF	TGTGCCAGCAGTCCTTGGACAGGGAGGTCTGAAGCTTTCTTT
TRBV7-9	.	TRBJ2-3	.	CASSLDRGLQYF	TGTGCCAGCAGCTTAGATCGCGGATTGCAGTATTTT
TRBV5-6	.	TRBJ2-3	.	CASSPNPVSTDTQYF	TGTGCCAGCAGCCCGAACCCGGTTAGCACAGATACGCAGTATTTT
TRBV28	few	TRBJ2-5	.	CASIKSRGEETQYF	TGTGCCAGCATAAAATCTCGGGGAGAAGAGACCCAGTACTTC
TRBV11-3	.	TRBJ2-1	.	CASSLDARANEQFF	TGTGCCAGCAGCTTAGATGCGAGAGCAAATGAGCAGTTCTTC
TRBV30	.	TRBJ1-5	.	CAWSDRYNQPQHF	TGTGCCTGGAGCGATCGGTACAATCAGCCCCAGCATTTT
TRBV28	.	TRBJ2-1	TRBD2	CASSLAGEGVEQFF	TGTGCCAGCAGTCTTGCCGGGGAGGGAGTTGAGCAGTTCTTC
TRBV7-2	medium-sized	TRBJ2-3	.	CASSLTFGDTQYF	.
TRBV5-1	.	TRBJ2-2	TRBD2	CASSLYPSGSDTGELFF	TGCGCCAGCAGCTTGTATCCTAGCGGGAGTGATACCGGGGAGCTGTTTTTT
TRBV29-1	.	TRBJ2-1	TRBD2	CSGGTSDNEQFF	TGCAGCGGTGGGACTAGCGACAATGAGCAGTTCTTC
TRBV7-2	few	TRBJ2-5	.	CASSLWLAETQYF	TGTGCCAGCAGCTTATGGCTAGCGGAGACCCAGTACTTC
TRBV19	.	TRBJ1-5	TRBD1	CASSPDRAWNQPQHF	TGTGCCAGTAGTCCGGACAGGGCTTGGAATCAGCCCCAGCATTTT
TRBV7-9	.	TRBJ2-7	TRBD1	CASSHPGQGLSYEQYF	TGTGCCAGCAGCCATCCGGGACAGGGTTTGTCCTACGAGCAGTACTTC
TRBV7-9	.	TRBJ2-5	TRBD2	CASMMGGGQETQYF	TGTGCCAGCATGATGGGCGGGGGTCAAGAGACCCAGTACTTC
TRBV29-1	few	TRBJ2-1	TRBD2	CSVAPGGHEQFF	TGCAGCGTCGCCCCGGGAGGGCATGAGCAGTTCTTC
TRBV6-5	few	TRBJ2-3	.	CASRQSSSSADTQYF	TGTGCCAGCAGGCAGTCATCTTCTTCAGCAGATACGCAGTATTTT
TRBV9	medium-sized	TRBJ2-1	TRBD2	CASSVAPQAGGRNEQFF	TGTGCCAGCAGCGTAGCCCCTCAAGCGGGAGGTCGCAATGAGCAGTTCTTC
TRBV18	.	TRBJ2-2	TRBD1	CASSEYPGQTTGELFF	TGTGCCAGCTCAGAATACCCGGGACAGACCACCGGGGAGCTGTTTTTT
TRBV9	medium-sized	TRBJ2-7	.	CASTSGPFSGEQYF	TGTGCCAGCACGTCAGGTCCTTTTTCGGGAGAGCAGTACTTC
TRBV11-2	.	TRBJ2-2	.	CASSSRYEFSGELFF	TGTGCCAGCAGCTCGAGATACGAATTTTCCGGGGAGCTGTTTTTT
TRBV27	.	TRBJ1-4	TRBD1	CASRETGRNEKLFF	TGTGCCAGCAGAGAGACAGGGAGAAATGAAAAACTGTTTTTT
TRBV7-3	.	TRBJ2-7	TRBD2	CASSLRLAGMDEQYF	TGTGCCAGCAGCTTACGCCTAGCGGGAATGGACGAGCAGTACTTC
TRBV5-1	.	TRBJ2-3	.	CASSLAAGIGTDTQYF	TGCGCCAGCAGCTTGGCCGCAGGGATTGGGACAGATACGCAGTATTTT
TRBV7-2	.	TRBJ1-5	.	CASSINGYQPQHF	TGTGCCAGCAGCATAAACGGGTATCAGCCCCAGCATTTT
TRBV9	.	TRBJ2-3	TRBD2	CASSAGTSGSLGTDTQYF	TGTGCCAGCAGCGCCGGGACTAGCGGGAGTCTAGGCACAGATACGCAGTATTTT
TRBV5-5	.	TRBJ1-2	.	CASSLASGFDGYTF	TGTGCCAGCAGCTTAGCTTCAGGGTTCGATGGCTACACCTTC
TRBV4-1	.	TRBJ2-4	.	CASSQESPPAKNIQYF	TGCGCCAGCAGCCAAGAAAGCCCACCAGCCAAAAACATTCAGTACTTC
TRBV19	.	TRBJ2-2	TRBD2	CASIEGGSTGELFF	TGTGCCAGTATCGAGGGAGGGAGCACCGGGGAGCTGTTTTTT
TRBV9	.	TRBJ1-1	TRBD1	CASSDSRDRGSNTEAFF	TGTGCCAGCAGCGATTCCCGGGACAGGGGATCCAACACTGAAGCTTTCTTT
TRBV29-1	.	TRBJ2-5	.	CSVQTGQETQYF	TGCAGCGTTCAGACAGGCCAAGAGACCCAGTACTTC
TRBV28	few	TRBJ1-1	.	CAGADGTTEAFF	TGTGCCGGGGCAGATGGAACAACTGAAGCTTTCTTT
TRBV6-6	.	TRBJ1-5	TRBD1	CASRQGYYQPQHF	TGTGCCAGCCGACAGGGGTATTACCAGCCCCAGCATTTT
TRBV30	.	TRBJ1-1	TRBD1	CAWSGQGNTEAFF	TGTGCCTGGAGTGGACAGGGGAACACTGAAGCTTTCTTT
TRBV5-1	.	TRBJ1-2	TRBD1	CASSTETGDGYTF	TGCGCCAGCAGCACCGAGACAGGGGATGGCTACACCTTC
TRBV12-2	.	TRBJ2-6	.	CASRGGFSSGANVLTF	TGTGCAAGTCGGGGAGGTTTTAGTAGTGGGGCCAACGTCCTGACTTTC
TRBV10-3	medium-sized	TRBJ2-3	TRBD2	CAISDRSGARKGGTDTQYF	TGTGCCATCAGTGATCGTAGCGGGGCCCGGAAGGGCGGCACAGATACGCAGTATTTT
TRBV4-1	.	TRBJ1-4	TRBD1	CASSPGTGADNEKLFF	TGCGCCAGCAGCCCGGGGACAGGGGCCGATAATGAAAAACTGTTTTTT
TRBV21-1	.	TRBJ2-7	.	CASAQHRGEKGLAGGPNKYF	TGTGCCAGCGCCCAGCACCGTGGCGAGAAAGGACTAGCGGGAGGGCCAAATAAGTACTTC
TRBV30	.	TRBJ2-5	TRBD2	CAWSVLAGGPRGETQYF	TGTGCCTGGAGTGTTCTAGCGGGAGGGCCAAGGGGGGAGACCCAGTACTTC
TRBV28	.	TRBJ2-2	TRBD1	CASSSQPGTVGAAGELFF	TGTGCCAGCAGTTCCCAGCCCGGGACAGTGGGTGCGGCCGGGGAGCTGTTTTTT
TRBV5-1	.	TRBJ2-7	.	CASSLAGLPRGEQYF	TGCGCCAGCAGCTTGGCCGGCCTCCCGAGGGGGGAGCAGTACTTC